Each of the 21 T cell receptor beta chains below was sequenced from the same sample in a study of T cell responses to AZD1222 COVID-19 vaccine. Libraries were prepared by immunoSEQ multiplex PCR; TCRdb keeps only in-frame clonotypes and omits some of them. The data hold roughly 120,000 clones, with about 86% observed a single time. The sequencing here drew on peripheral blood, taken 28 days after the second AZD1222 dose. The receptor source for this set is an adult who received the AZD1222 COVID-19 vaccine.

The V and J genes are TRBV5-1 and TRBJ2-1, with D perhaps matching TRBD2 (5 bases). The CDR3 has 14 residues. Between the trimmed V and J ends, which lost 4 bases and 7 bases, there was a span of 15 bases. The V gene's germline CDR1 is SGHRS and CDR2 YFSETQ. CDR3 sequence reads: CASSPELGWNEQFF. The DNA for the CDR3 is TGCGCCAGCAGCCCCGAACTAGGATGGAATGAGCAGTTCTTC.

V and J are TRBV6-4 and TRBJ2-1; 9 nucleotides line up with TRBD1. The CDR3 sequence is 13 residues long. Per the germline V gene, CDR1 is MRHNA and CDR2 is SNTAGT. With V trimmed by 6 bases and J by 9 bases, 6 bases remained unmatched. CDR3 protein: CASRGTGQGEQFF. The CDR3 DNA follows: TGTGCCAGCAGGGGGACAGGGCAGGGTGAGCAGTTCTTC.

The sample holds one count of this clone. CDR3 DNA sequence: TGTGCCAGCAGCTTTTCAGGGTCCACTGAAGCTTTCTTT. Amino acid sequence: CASSFSGSTEAFF. The genes are TRBV11-2 and TRBJ1-1; weak D call: TRBD1 (5 bases). Germline values: CDR1 SGHAT, CDR2 FQNNGV. The ends were cut back, 3 bases at V and 4 bases at J, with 9 bases in the middle. The CDR3 is 13 amino acids.

For the CDR3, the DNA is TGCGCCAGCAGCTTGGGGGCCCTATCAACTAATGAAAAACTGTTTTTT. It encodes CASSLGALSTNEKLFF. This chain links TRBV5-1 with TRBJ1-4; D uncertain. The CDR3 has 16 amino acids. Trimming stripped 0 bases from V and 0 bases from J, with 9 bases between. Per germline, CDR1 SGHRS and CDR2 YFSETQ.

A note on this clone: Sequence at one end of the junction differs from germline and may be a read error. The chain couples TRBV2 to TRBJ2-1; the match to TRBD2 covers 9 bases. Germline V lookup: CDR1 SNHLY, CDR2 FYNNEI. This CDR3 spans 11 amino acids. The CDR3 coding sequence is TGTGCCAGCAGCGAGACTAGCGGCAGCATCTTC. This translates into CASSETSGSIF.

The chain uses TRBV20-1 and TRBJ2-1, with 9 positions matching TRBD2. Looked up from germline, CDR1 is DFQATT and CDR2 is SNEGSKA (reference sequence). V gave up 3 bases and J gave up 9 bases; unmatched junction bases: 24. The CDR3 has 19 residues. The CDR3 reads CSASAASGKRSIENGEQFF. Here the CDR3 DNA reads TGCAGTGCTAGTGCGGCTAGCGGGAAACGCAGTATAGAGAATGGTGAGCAGTTCTTC.

J is TRBJ2-5 and V is TRBV6-1; 9 bases align to TRBD2. The V gene's germline CDR1 is MNHNS and CDR2 SASEGT. V was pared by 2 bases and J by 0 bases, with 4 bases of the junction left unmatched. The CDR3 has 16 residues. The DNA of the CDR3 is TGTGCCAGCAGTGAATTCACTAGCGGGTACCAAGAGACCCAGTACTTC. This translates into CASSEFTSGYQETQYF.

In its sample, this clone was seen a few times. The chain has TRBV4-1 and TRBJ2-7, with a tentative D call TRBD1 (5 bases). The germline V gene encodes CDR1 MGHRA and CDR2 YSYEKL. The CDR3 is 16 residues long. Trimming cost V 0 bases and J 3 bases, with 15 bases left between them. CDR3 sequence: CASSQERPGRVYEQYF. For the CDR3, the DNA is TGCGCCAGCAGCCAAGAAAGGCCGGGCAGGGTCTACGAGCAGTACTTC.

This clone showed up just once. The rearrangement joins TRBV2 to TRBJ1-5; no clear D gene. Germline V gene data show CDR1 as SNHLY and CDR2 as FYNNEI. The V and J ends lost 3 bases and 7 bases respectively, with 13 bases between them. This CDR3 is built from 14 residues. CDR3 region: CASSEEAGWQPQHF. CDR3 sequence (DNA): TGTGCCAGCAGTGAGGAGGCGGGGTGGCAGCCCCAGCATTTT.

This chain joins TRBV7-9 and TRBJ1-2; no definite D call. Trimming took 5 bases from V and 4 from J, leaving 14 bases between them. Germline V gene lookup returns CDR1 SEHNR and CDR2 FQNEAQ (reference sequence). The CDR3 has 14 residues. The CDR3 nucleotides read TGTGCCAGCAGCACCCGGGTGAAGTTCTATGGCTACACCTTC. Translating it yields CASSTRVKFYGYTF.

CDR3 amino acids: CSVPDGTRGYTF. The CDR3 bases are TGCAGCGTTCCGGACGGGACGCGTGGCTACACCTTC. The chain has TRBV29-1 and TRBJ1-2; maybe TRBD1 (5 bases). V was pared by 5 bases and J by 7 bases, with 14 bases between. The CDR3 runs 12 residues. The germline CDR1 and CDR2 sequences are SQVTM and ANQGSEA.

The chain is built from TRBV21-1 and TRBJ1-5. TRBV21-1 is a documented pseudogene. This CDR3 comprises 17 residues. The CDR3 DNA is TGTGCCAGCAGCAAAGGGGGTCTTAGGGTTCCGGATCAGCCCCAGCATTTT. Translated, it gives CASSKGGLRVPDQPQHF.

The chain couples TRBV7-2 to TRBJ2-1; TRBD2 agrees at 11 bases. The CDR3 is 16 amino acids. V shed 5 bases, J shed 6 bases, and the junction held 9 bases outside the gene matches. Germline V CDR1 and CDR2: SGHTA, FQGNSA. CDR3 DNA sequence: TGTGCCAGCAGCCCATCGCTTCTAGCGGGAGGCAATGAGCAGTTCTTC. This translates into CASSPSLLAGGNEQFF. Using reference TRBV7-2 and TRBJ2-1 for the parts outside the CDR3, the full variable domain is GAGVSQSPSNKVTEKGKDVELRCDPISGHTALYWYRQSLGQGLEFLIYFQGNSAPDKSGLPSDRFSAERTGGSVSTLTIQRTQQEDSAVYLCASSPSLLAGGNEQFFGPGTRLTVL.

In DNA form, the CDR3 reads TGTGCCAGCAGTGAAGTCCACGGATTGCAAGAGACCCAGTACTTC. It yields the protein CASSEVHGLQETQYF. This chain joins TRBV6-1 and TRBJ2-5; no reliable D call. V lost 1 base and J 2 bases, leaving 11 bases between the germline ends. Germline CDR1 is MNHNS and CDR2 is SASEGT. The CDR3 has 15 amino acids.

This chain uses TRBV2 with TRBJ1-1; D gene ambiguous. Germline CDR1 and CDR2: SNHLY and FYNNEI. The CDR3 sequence is 13 residues long. V was pared by 7 bases and J by 4 bases, with 13 bases between. The chain's CDR3 is CASTVAMFTEAFF. The CDR3 DNA is TGTGCCAGCACAGTGGCGATGTTCACTGAAGCTTTCTTT.

The chain joins TRBV11-2 to TRBJ2-5; no firm D call. The CDR3 sequence is 13 residues long. The V gene lost 2 bases and the J gene lost 4 bases, with 8 bases spanning the gap. The germline CDR1 and CDR2 sequences are SGHAT and FQNNGV. The CDR3 reads CASSLSVRETQYF. The DNA for the CDR3 is TGTGCCAGCAGCTTATCGGTTCGAGAGACCCAGTACTTC. The whole variable domain, remainder taken from reference TRBV11-2 and TRBJ2-5, is EAGVAQSPRYKIIEKRQSVAFWCNPISGHATLYWYQQILGQGPKLLIQFQNNGVVDDSQLPKDRFSAERLKGVDSTLKIQPAKLEDSAVYLCASSLSVRETQYFGPGTRLLVL.

V usage is TRBV4-1 and J usage is TRBJ1-2, with D possibly being TRBD1 (6 bases). V was cut by 8 bases and J by 4 bases, with 14 bases left in between. This CDR3 is 13 amino acids long. CDR1 is MGHRA, CDR2 YSYEKL, per germline. In DNA, the CDR3 is TGCGCCAGCCGGGACAACGGGGGCTATGGCTACACCTTC. This sequence encodes CASRDNGGYGYTF.

The chain carries TRBV6-5 and TRBJ2-2; 7 bases map to TRBD1. The V segment lost 6 bases and the J segment 7 bases; nucleotides outside the gene matches: 11. Germline CDR1 reads MNHEY; CDR2 reads SVGAGI. The CDR3 covers 15 residues. CDR3 bases: TGTGCCAGCAGCGCGCCGGGACAGAGAATCGGGGAGCTGTTTTTT. Its protein is CASSAPGQRIGELFF.

This sequence joins TRBV5-1 and TRBJ1-2; weak D call: TRBD1 (5 bases). The germline CDR1 and CDR2 sequences are SGHRS and YFSETQ. This CDR3 comprises 15 residues. Trimming shortened V by 2 bases and J by 2 bases, and 13 bases separated the two germline ends. The CDR3 sequence is CASSLRDGENYGYTF. In DNA, the CDR3 is TGCGCCAGCAGCTTAAGGGACGGAGAAAACTATGGCTACACCTTC.

J is TRBJ2-3 and V is TRBV9; 13 bases line up with TRBD2. V was pared by 4 bases and J by 2 bases, with 7 bases of the junction left unmatched. CDR1 is SGDLS and CDR2 is YYNGEE in the germline V gene. CDR3 length: 17 amino acids. The CDR3 loop is CASSPGLAGAFTDTQYF. CDR3 nucleotide sequence: TGTGCCAGCAGCCCAGGACTAGCGGGAGCTTTCACAGATACGCAGTATTTT.

The chain links TRBV6-5 to TRBJ1-2; a weak D match, TRBD1 (5 bases). The CDR3 is 13 amino acids. Trimming pared 7 bases from V and 2 bases from J, leaving 11 bases between. Germline CDR1 and CDR2: MNHEY and SVGAGI. CDR3 sequence: CASTAGRNYGYTF. In DNA, the CDR3 is TGTGCCAGCACTGCGGGACGGAACTATGGCTACACCTTC.